The present T cell receptor (beta chain) was sequenced within a study of blood T cell repertoires in COVID-19. The overall study: From T cells, B-cell-depleted T cells, or PBMCs came the material, which was cDNA or gDNA.

V lost 4 bases to trimming and J lost 9 bases, with 18 bases between them. This CDR3 contains 15 residues. Germline V gene lookup returns CDR1 KGHDR and CDR2 SFDVKD. Sequencing used immunoSEQ multiplex PCR; TCRdb keeps in-frame clones, though not all of them. The sample carries about 140,000 clones, 80% to 90% recorded once. Sequenced: peripheral blood. J is TRBJ1-5 and V is TRBV24-1; D is possibly TRBD1 (6 bases). This sequence was found in a woman in her sixties with acute or convalescent COVID-19. The CDR3 DNA sequence: TGTGCCACCAGTGACAGCCACAGGGACCCATCGCCCCAGCATTTT. Translated, it gives CATSDSHRDPSPQHF.